The source of this T cell receptor (beta chain) is a study of regulatory T cells in long-lasting Graves disease. Per the germline V gene, CDR1 is MNHEY and CDR2 is SVGEGT. V was clipped by 8 bases and J by 0 bases, with 17 bases between them. The CDR3 totals 15 residues. Comment on this clonotype: What it binds is unknown.

The sample's time point: newly diagnosed GD, antithyroid drugs for less than 3 months. RNA extracted from PBMCs served as the sequencing template. Arm-PCR of CDR3 regions and iRepertoire HTBI primers were used to build TCR beta libraries. TCRdb ran MiXCR on the multiplex PCR reads and lists one entry per CDR3 protein. The sample includes roughly 520,000 distinct CDR3 sequences, 12% of them seen just once. General study results and limits: Preferential use of TRBV28, TRBJ1-2 and TRBJ2-5 was seen in persistent disease.

These data also featured in a second study, about T cells in Graves' hyperthyroidism and ophthalmopathy. That report notes: Exclusion criteria comprised uncontrolled infection, other autoimmune disease, pregnancy or lactation.

The sequence was obtained from a young woman with Graves disease. V gene TRBV6-2 or TRBV6-3 combines with J gene TRBJ2-7; no definite D call. This material consisted of peripheral blood mononuclear cells (PBMCs), taken at new diagnosis, from a patient treated with antithyroid drugs. CDR3 sequence (DNA): TGTGCCAGCTCTAGGGCAAGTCTGCCCTCCTACGAGCAGTACTTC. Translating it yields CASSRASLPSYEQYF.